One sample yielded the 25 T cell receptor delta chains listed below, sequenced in a study of gamma-delta T cells after stem cell transplantation. TCRdb re-identified clones in the RT-PCR reads via CATT. The table shows approximately 7,000 delta-chain clones, with more than 20% occurring only once. Sequencing was done on a sample of gamma-delta T cells. The receptors were sampled from a human donor. It is not recorded whose cells these are; they may come from a transplant donor.

By sample fraction, this clone is medium-sized. The chain joins TRDV2 to TRDJ1; D unresolved. The germline V and J ends were trimmed by 3 bases and 4 bases, with 29 bases remaining between them. CDR1 and CDR2 from the germline V gene are GEAIGNYY and EKD. The CDR3 spans 19 residues. CDR3 DNA sequence: TGTGCCTGTGACGGGTTAATCTCGGGCGGAGGCAAAAAGGACGATAAACTCATCTTT. It specifies CACDGLISGGGKKDDKLIF.

In regard to this clone: The sample holds other DNA sequences that translate to the same CDR3. V is TRAV29/DV5 and J is TRDJ1; 9 positions agree with TRDD3. V lost 2 bases and J lost 1; bases outside the gene matches: 24. This CDR3 region has 21 residues. Germline V gene sequence: CDR1 NSMFDY, CDR2 ISSIKDK. The CDR3 sequence is CAAREIPLFYWGTYFTDKLIF. In DNA form, the CDR3 reads TGTGCAGCAAGGGAGATCCCCCTATTCTACTGGGGGACCTATTTCACCGATAAACTCATCTTT.

Only a few counts were recorded for this clone. The CDR3 is CACDPISSWDTRQMFF. CDR3 nucleotides: TGTGCCTGTGACCCGATAAGCTCCTGGGACACCCGACAGATGTTTTTC. The V call is TRDV2, the J call TRDJ3, with D unresolved. Germline lookup yields CDR1 GEAIGNYY and CDR2 EKD. Trimming took off 3 bases at V and 0 bases at J, with 8 bases between the two ends. This CDR3 region has 16 residues.

Worth noting for this clone: At the DNA level, this CDR3 is encoded by other sequences in the same sample as well. This chain joins TRDV2 and TRDJ1; 9 positions match TRDD3. This CDR3 contains 26 residues. The V segment lost 3 bases and the J segment 0 bases; nucleotides outside the gene matches: 37. CDR1 is GEAIGNYY, CDR2 EKD, per germline. CDR3 in amino acids: CACDALMPQRTGGPNTTTTYTDKLIF. The CDR3 DNA is TGTGCCTGTGACGCTCTTATGCCACAACGCACTGGGGGACCGAATACCACCACCACGTACACCGATAAACTCATCTTT.

Notes on this clone: A junction boundary mismatches the germline segment, possibly from a read error. The chain combines TRDV1 with TRDJ1, with 13 bases fitting TRDD3. The CDR3 runs to 25 residues. Looked up from germline, CDR1 is TSWWSYY and CDR2 is QGS. CDR3 amino acids: CALGEGAFLGIAYWGIRDPSDKPIF. DNA for the CDR3: TGTGCTCTTGGGGAAGGGGCCTTCCTAGGCATCGCCTACTGGGGGATACGCGATCCATCCGATAAACCCATCTTT.

This clone is labeled medium-sized. The same CDR3 can be traced to other DNA sequences in this sample. The chain recombines TRDV2 with TRDJ1; tentatively, D is TRDD3 (5 bases). This CDR3 contains 16 residues. Germline V gives CDR1 GEAIGNYY, CDR2 EKD. Trimming pared 1 base from V and 0 bases from J, leaving 14 bases between. CDR3 residues: CACDTLTGKYTDKLIF. In DNA, the CDR3 is TGTGCCTGTGACACTTTGACTGGAAAGTACACCGATAAACTCATCTTT.

This clone qualifies as medium-sized. This sample also contains other DNA sequences that code for the same CDR3. The V gene is TRDV2, the J gene TRDJ1, with 8 positions matching TRDD3. Trimming removed 1 base from V and 0 bases from J; junction bases left unmatched: 6. In germline, CDR1 is GEAIGNYY, CDR2 EKD. The CDR3 loop spans 16 amino acids. The chain's CDR3 is CACDTLGVHYTDKLIF. The CDR3 DNA is TGTGCCTGTGACACACTGGGGGTCCATTACACCGATAAACTCATCTTT.

The rearrangement joins TRDV2 to TRDJ1; TRDD3 matches 10 bases. The junction had 27 bases not matched to a gene; V was cut back by 4 bases and J by 2 bases. CDR3 length: 22 amino acids. Germline V lookup: CDR1 GEAIGNYY, CDR2 EKD. CDR3 protein: CACDPLSTLLTEVLGDTDKLIF. DNA for the CDR3: TGTGCCTGTGATCCCCTTTCTACTCTTCTCACGGAAGTACTGGGGGATACCGATAAACTCATCTTT.

As for this clone: This may be a read error, as it is one base from a much larger clone. The CDR3 protein is CACDTAGNWGIVRMNTDKLIF. Written as DNA, the CDR3 is TGTGCCTGTGACACCGCTGGAAATTGGGGGATAGTCCGTATGAACACCGATAAACTCATCTTT. The V gene is TRDV2, the J gene TRDJ1, with TRDD3 matching over 9 bases. The V gene's germline CDR1 is GEAIGNYY and CDR2 EKD. The CDR3 length is 21 residues. V was clipped by 0 bases and J by 0 bases; unmatched bases: 19.

V usage is TRDV2 and J usage is TRDJ1, with TRDD3 as a possible D gene (6 bases). This CDR3 spans 16 amino acids. V was clipped by 0 bases and J by 2 bases, with 15 bases between them. Germline V lookup: CDR1 GEAIGNYY, CDR2 EKD. CDR3: CACDTGGDVDTDKLIF. CDR3 DNA sequence: TGTGCCTGTGACACCGGAGGGGATGTCGATACCGATAAACTCATCTTT.

This clone was recorded only once. A single base is all that separates this from a far larger clone, so a read error is likely. The sample holds other DNA sequences that translate to the same CDR3. The chain recombines TRDV2 with TRDJ3; 7 nucleotides agree with TRDD3. The CDR3 spans 21 residues. CDR1 is GEAIGNYY, CDR2 EKD, per germline. J was trimmed by 0 bases and V by 0 bases; bases with no gene match: 13. The CDR3 sequence: CACDTAFAGGYDSWDTRQMFF. The DNA of the CDR3 is TGTGCCTGTGACACCGCGTTCGCTGGGGGGTACGACTCCTGGGACACCCGACAGATGTTTTTC.

This clone is medium-sized in the sample. V usage is TRDV2 and J usage is TRDJ1, with 10 bases aligning to TRDD3. Germline assignment: CDR1 GEAIGNYY and CDR2 EKD. The CDR3 length is 17 residues. Unmatched junction bases numbered 10, after V lost 0 bases and J lost 4 bases. This CDR3 reads CACDTLPGDTPIDKLIF. The CDR3 DNA sequence: TGTGCCTGTGACACCCTGCCGGGGGATACGCCCATCGATAAACTCATCTTT.

The V gene is TRDV1, the J gene TRDJ1; 12 nucleotides align to TRDD3. Germline lookup yields CDR1 TSWWSYY and CDR2 QGS. V shed 1 base and J 3 bases; nucleotides not matched to a gene: 30. CDR3 length equals 25 residues. The DNA of the CDR3 is TGTGCTCTTGGGGAACCACAAGGAACTACCTACCCCTACTGGGGGATACCCACCAAGCCCGATAAACTCATCTTT. Its translation is CALGEPQGTTYPYWGIPTKPDKLIF.

The CDR3 DNA sequence: TGTGCCTGTGACACCGCGGGACTGGGGGCCCGGTACACCGATAAACTCATCTTT. Translated: CACDTAGLGARYTDKLIF. The rearrangement uses TRDV2 and TRDJ1; 8 nucleotides agree with TRDD3. Losses at the gene ends were 0 bases for V and 0 bases for J; bases not matched to a gene: 11. The germline CDR1 and CDR2 sequences are GEAIGNYY and EKD. There are 18 residues in the CDR3.

This clone was counted a few times. The chain carries TRDV2 and TRDJ1, with 13 nucleotides matching TRDD3. Germline lookup yields CDR1 GEAIGNYY and CDR2 EKD. The length of the CDR3 is 18 residues. V was pared by 0 bases and J by 0 bases, with 6 bases of the junction left unmatched. CDR3 protein: CACDTLLGDTLNTDKLIF. CDR3 nucleotide sequence: TGTGCCTGTGACACCCTACTGGGGGATACGCTGAACACCGATAAACTCATCTTT.

As regards this clone: A much larger clone is a single base away; this may be a read error. The chain employs TRDV2 and TRDJ1; the match to TRDD3 covers 9 bases. Germline trimming cut 9 bases from V and 1 base from J; bases unmatched to any gene: 14. Germline V gene lookup returns CDR1 GEAIGNYY and CDR2 EKD. The CDR3 is 16 amino acids. As DNA, the CDR3 is TGTGCCCTTACTCCACTGGGGGAAGGGGCCACCGATAAACTCATCTTT. Residues: CALTPLGEGATDKLIF.

This clone is medium-sized. The V gene is TRDV2, the J gene TRDJ1; D is perhaps TRDD3 (6 bases). V gave up 3 bases and J gave up 0 bases, with 13 bases separating them. Germline CDR1 reads GEAIGNYY; CDR2 reads EKD. CDR3 size: 15 residues. The CDR3 DNA follows: TGTGCCTGTGACCTGCTGGGGCGTTACACCGATAAACTCATCTTT. The encoded protein is CACDLLGRYTDKLIF.

Of note for this clone: Other DNA sequences in the sample encode the same CDR3. The chain uses TRDV2 and TRDJ1; 10 bases are a match to TRDD3. With 0 bases clipped from V and 8 bases from J, the junction kept 29 bases outside the gene matches. Germline V CDR1 and CDR2: GEAIGNYY, EKD. This CDR3 spans 22 amino acids. The CDR3 spells CACDTLTGGSRPINSSSEKLIF. CDR3 DNA sequence: TGTGCCTGTGACACCCTAACTGGGGGATCAAGGCCGATAAACTCGTCTTCAGAAAAACTCATCTTT.

This clone is judged medium-sized (0.01 to 0.1%). The chain carries TRDV2 and TRDJ1; 11 bases are shared with TRDD3. CDR1 is GEAIGNYY, CDR2 EKD, per germline. This CDR3 comprises 18 residues. Unmatched junction bases numbered 11, after V lost 2 bases and J lost 1 base. The CDR3 coding sequence is TGTGCCTGTGACAAGATCCCAACTGGGGGATATGCCACCGATAAACTCATCTTT. This codes for CACDKIPTGGYATDKLIF.

The rearrangement joins TRDV1 to TRDJ3, with 9 bases that match TRDD3. CDR1 is TSWWSYY and CDR2 is QGS in the germline V gene. CDR3 size: 23 residues. Unmatched junction bases numbered 17, after V lost 2 bases and J lost 0 bases. CDR3: CALGEETILGDRPLSWDTRQMFF. CDR3 nucleotides: TGTGCTCTTGGGGAAGAAACTATACTGGGGGACCGACCTCTCTCCTGGGACACCCGACAGATGTTTTTC.

This clone was seen only a few times. The chain recombines TRDV2 with TRDJ1, with D perhaps matching TRDD3 (6 bases). There are 17 residues in the CDR3. V lost 4 bases to trimming and J lost 0 bases, with 20 bases between them. The germline V gene has CDR1 GEAIGNYY and CDR2 EKD. The CDR3, as DNA: TGTGCCTGTGAAAGCCTACTGGGCGACTCGTACACCGATAAACTCATCTTT. This gives the protein CACESLLGDSYTDKLIF.

With respect to this clone: One base away lies a much larger clone, so this may be a sequencing read error. The sample holds other DNA sequences that translate to the same CDR3. This chain connects TRDV2 to TRDJ4; 9 bases are shared with TRDD3. The CDR3 runs to 16 residues. Germline V gene data show CDR1 as GEAIGNYY and CDR2 as EKD. The CDR3 sequence is CACDTVAGGSARPLIF. CDR3 in DNA: TGTGCCTGCGACACCGTGGCTGGGGGATCGGCCAGACCCCTGATCTTT.

On this clone itself: A much larger clone differs by one base, so this may be a read error. The chain joins TRDV2 to TRDJ1; a weak D match, TRDD3 (5 bases). This CDR3 contains 16 residues. The germline V gene encodes CDR1 GEAIGNYY and CDR2 EKD. Trimming took off 0 bases at V and 4 bases at J, with 17 bases between the two ends. As DNA, the CDR3 is TGTGCCTGTGACACCGTGGGGTATAGGGTGGGCGATAAACTCATCTTT. Encoded protein: CACDTVGYRVGDKLIF.

Sample share makes this clone medium-sized. This chain uses TRDV2 with TRDJ3; 9 positions agree with TRDD3. V shed 1 base and J 1 base; nucleotides not matched to a gene: 4. In germline, CDR1 is GEAIGNYY, CDR2 EKD. This CDR3 contains 18 residues. The DNA for the CDR3 is TGTGCCTGTGACACGGGGACTGGGGGATCCTGGGACACCCGACAGATGTTTTTC. Translating gives CACDTGTGGSWDTRQMFF.

Relative to its sample, this clone is medium-sized. The chain carries TRDV2 and TRDJ1, with 7 nucleotides matching TRDD3. The CDR3 is 17 residues long. The germline V gene has CDR1 GEAIGNYY and CDR2 EKD. V trimming: 2 bases; J trimming: 7 bases; junction bases outside the gene matches: 18. The CDR3: CACDRWGTPHTDAKLIF. DNA of the CDR3: TGTGCCTGTGACAGGTGGGGGACCCCTCACACCGATGCTAAACTCATCTTT.